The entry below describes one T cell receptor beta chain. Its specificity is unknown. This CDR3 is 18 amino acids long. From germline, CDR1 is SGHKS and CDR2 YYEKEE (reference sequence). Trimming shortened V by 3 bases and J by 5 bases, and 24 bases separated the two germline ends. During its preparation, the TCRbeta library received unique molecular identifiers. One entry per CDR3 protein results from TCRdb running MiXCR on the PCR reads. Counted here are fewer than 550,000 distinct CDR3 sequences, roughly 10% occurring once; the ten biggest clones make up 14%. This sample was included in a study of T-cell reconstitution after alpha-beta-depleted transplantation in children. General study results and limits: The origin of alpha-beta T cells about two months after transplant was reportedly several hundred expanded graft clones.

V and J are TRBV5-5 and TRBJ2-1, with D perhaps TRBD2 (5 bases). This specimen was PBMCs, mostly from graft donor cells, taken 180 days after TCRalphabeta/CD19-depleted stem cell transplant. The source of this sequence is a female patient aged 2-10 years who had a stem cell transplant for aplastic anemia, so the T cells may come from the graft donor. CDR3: CASSSPAPNRGGDNEQFF. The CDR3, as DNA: TGTGCCAGCAGCTCGCCGGCACCCAATCGAGGAGGTGACAATGAGCAGTTCTTC.